Below are 12 T cell receptor beta chains sequenced from a single sample in a study of response to subunit inactivated influenza vaccine. One entry per CDR3 protein results from TCRdb running MiXCR on the RT-PCR reads. Among a few hundred thousand distinct CDR3 sequences listed, 14% were seen once. The material was PBMCs from blood, obtained less than 13 days after vaccination. These receptor sequences come from a man in his fifties or sixties who received an inactivated influenza vaccine.

The genes are TRBV6-2 or TRBV6-3 and TRBJ2-5; 13 nucleotides agree with TRBD2. Looked up from germline, CDR1 is MNHEY and CDR2 is SVGEGT. The CDR3 is 15 amino acids. With V trimmed by 7 bases and J by 5 bases, 7 bases remained unmatched. CDR3 coding DNA: TGTGCCAGCACCCTGGGACTAGCGGGATTCGAGACCCAGTACTTC. This translates into CASTLGLAGFETQYF.

The rearrangement links TRBV20-1 to TRBJ2-7; perhaps TRBD2 as D (6 bases). Trimming stripped 7 bases from V and 6 bases from J, with 19 bases between. Germline loops: CDR1 DFQATT, CDR2 SNEGSKA (reference sequence). The CDR3 is made up of 13 amino acids. The CDR3 DNA follows: TGCAGTGTCGCGGACGGGGAGGACGGCGAGCAGTACTTC. Translation: CSVADGEDGEQYF.

The chain couples TRBV9 to TRBJ2-2, with D perhaps being TRBD1 or TRBD2 (5 bases each). CDR1 and CDR2 (germline): SGDLS, YYNGEE. The CDR3 consists of 15 residues. V was shortened by 3 bases and J by 2 bases, with 11 bases between the two germline ends. This CDR3 reads CASSGGVTNTGELFF. CDR3 DNA sequence: TGTGCCAGCAGCGGAGGGGTGACTAACACCGGGGAGCTGTTTTTT.

In its sample, this clonotype was seen a few times. The chain recombines TRBV7-6 with TRBJ2-3; 9 nucleotides align to TRBD2. Germline trimming cut 4 bases from V and 4 bases from J; bases unmatched to any gene: 30. The CDR3 has 23 amino acids. Germline V gene sequence: CDR1 SGHVS, CDR2 FNYEAQ. The CDR3 bases are TGTGCCAGCAGCTCCCTGAGGTCCTCACACAATGGCCAAGGGACTAGCTTCCCAGATACGCAGTATTTT. Protein: CASSSLRSSHNGQGTSFPDTQYF.

This clonotype was detected a few times. The chain is built from TRBV27 and TRBJ2-2, with a possible D match to TRBD2 (5 bases). This CDR3 region has 15 residues. Per the germline V gene, CDR1 is MNHEY and CDR2 is SMNVEV (reference sequence). V was clipped by 3 bases and J by 5 bases, with 13 bases between them. CDR3 loop: CASSFVASLTGELFF. The DNA of the CDR3 is TGTGCCAGCAGTTTTGTAGCGAGTCTAACCGGGGAGCTGTTTTTT.

The CDR3 reads CASSRGLDFVDEQFF. The CDR3, as DNA: TGCGCCAGCAGTCGTGGACTCGACTTTGTGGATGAGCAGTTCTTC. The V and J genes are TRBV10-2 and TRBJ2-1; weak D call: TRBD2 (5 bases). The CDR3 runs 15 residues. V lost 5 bases and J lost 8, with 19 bases in between. Germline values: CDR1 WSHSY, CDR2 SAAADI.

This clonotype was counted between two and nine times. The rearrangement uses TRBV4-3 and TRBJ2-7; the D is unclear. V was cut by 1 base and J by 6 bases, with 10 bases left in between. The CDR3 extends over 13 amino acids. In germline, CDR1 is LGHNA, CDR2 YSLEER. CDR3 protein: CASSQAVFGEQYF. The CDR3 coding sequence is TGCGCCAGCAGCCAAGCAGTATTTGGCGAGCAGTACTTC.

This clonotype was detected a few times. V gene TRBV4-2 combines with J gene TRBJ2-2, with TRBD2 identical over 9 bases. Germline V gene lookup returns CDR1 LGHNA and CDR2 YNFKEQ. Trimming removed 3 bases from V and 5 bases from J; junction bases left unmatched: 10. This CDR3 has 17 residues. The CDR3 coding sequence is TGTGCCAGCAGCCAGGAAACCGGGACTAGCTATACCGGGGAGCTGTTTTTT. Its protein product is CASSQETGTSYTGELFF.

V gene TRBV20-1 combines with J gene TRBJ1-5, with TRBD1 matching 9 bases. V shed 0 bases and J 4 bases; nucleotides not matched to a gene: 10. CDR3 length: 17 amino acids. Germline CDR1 DFQATT, CDR2 SNEGSKA (reference sequence). This chain's CDR3 is CSARDGTGRGGNQPQHF. The DNA of the CDR3 is TGCAGTGCTAGAGACGGGACAGGGAGAGGGGGAAATCAGCCCCAGCATTTT.

A few counts support this clonotype. The gene calls are TRBV15 and TRBJ2-7, with D tentatively TRBD2 (5 bases). Germline V gives CDR1 LNHNV, CDR2 YYDKDF (reference sequence). With 0 bases removed from V and 0 bases from J, the gap between germline ends came to 9 bases. This CDR3 is 15 amino acids long. CDR3 nucleotide sequence: TGTGCCACCAGCAGAGAGAGCGGAGACTCCTACGAGCAGTACTTC. Amino acid sequence: CATSRESGDSYEQYF.

The chain couples TRBV5-1 to TRBJ1-6; D unclear. The V gene lost 0 bases and the J gene lost 6 bases, with 7 bases spanning the gap. Germline-derived CDR1 and CDR2 are SGHRS and YFSETQ. There are 14 residues in the CDR3. CDR3 nucleotide sequence: TGCGCCAGCAGCTTGGAACGCATTAATTCACCCCTCCACTTT. Amino acids: CASSLERINSPLHF.

This clonotype was detected ten times or more. This chain links TRBV7-2 with TRBJ2-5; D call uncertain. Trimming removed 0 bases from V and 5 bases from J, with 7 bases in between. The CDR3 contains 13 residues. Germline values: CDR1 SGHTA, CDR2 FQGNSA. CDR3 loop: CASSLAGLETQYF. The CDR3 DNA sequence: TGTGCCAGCAGCTTAGCAGGGTTGGAGACCCAGTACTTC.